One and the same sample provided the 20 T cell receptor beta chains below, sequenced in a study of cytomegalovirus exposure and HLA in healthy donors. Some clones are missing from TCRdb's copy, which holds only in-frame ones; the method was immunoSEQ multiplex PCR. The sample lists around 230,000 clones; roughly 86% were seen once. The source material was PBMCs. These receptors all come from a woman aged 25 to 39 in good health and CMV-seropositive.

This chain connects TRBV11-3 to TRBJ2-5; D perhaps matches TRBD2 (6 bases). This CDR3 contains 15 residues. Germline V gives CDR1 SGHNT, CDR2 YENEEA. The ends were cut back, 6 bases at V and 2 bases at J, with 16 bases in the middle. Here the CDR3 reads CASSGGIQEQETQYF. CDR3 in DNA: TGTGCCAGCAGTGGGGGGATACAGGAGCAAGAGACCCAGTACTTC.

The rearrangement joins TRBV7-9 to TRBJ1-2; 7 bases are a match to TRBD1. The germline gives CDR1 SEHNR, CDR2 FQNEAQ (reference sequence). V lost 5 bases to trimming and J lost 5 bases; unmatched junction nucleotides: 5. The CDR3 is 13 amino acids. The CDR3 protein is CASSIDREYGYTF. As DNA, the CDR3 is TGTGCCAGCAGCATAGACAGGGAGTATGGCTACACCTTC.

DNA of the CDR3: TGTGCCAGCAGGACAGGGAACACTGAAGCTTTCTTT. Its translation: CASRTGNTEAFF. The chain carries TRBV11-2 and TRBJ1-1; a possible D gene is TRBD1 (6 bases). CDR3 length: 12 amino acids. V was clipped by 6 bases and J by 1 base, with 6 bases between them. The V gene's germline CDR1 is SGHAT and CDR2 FQNNGV.

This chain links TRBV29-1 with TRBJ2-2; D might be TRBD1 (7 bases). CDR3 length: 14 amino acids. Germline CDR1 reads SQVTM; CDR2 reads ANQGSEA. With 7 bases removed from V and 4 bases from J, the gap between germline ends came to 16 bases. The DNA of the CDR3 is TGCAGCGCCGGGACAGCGGGTCGCACCGGGGAGCTGTTTTTT. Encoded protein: CSAGTAGRTGELFF.

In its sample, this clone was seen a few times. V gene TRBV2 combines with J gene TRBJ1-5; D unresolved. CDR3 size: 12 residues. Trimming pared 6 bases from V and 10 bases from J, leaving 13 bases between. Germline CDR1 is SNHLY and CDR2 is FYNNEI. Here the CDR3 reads CASRLLASPQHF. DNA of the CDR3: TGTGCCAGCAGGCTTTTAGCCAGCCCCCAGCATTTT.

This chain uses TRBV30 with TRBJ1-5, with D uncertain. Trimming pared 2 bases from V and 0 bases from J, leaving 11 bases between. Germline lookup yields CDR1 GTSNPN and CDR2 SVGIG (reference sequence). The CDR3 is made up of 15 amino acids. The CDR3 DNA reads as TGTGCCTGGAGTTTCGGAACAGATAGCAATCAGCCCCAGCATTTT. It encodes CAWSFGTDSNQPQHF.

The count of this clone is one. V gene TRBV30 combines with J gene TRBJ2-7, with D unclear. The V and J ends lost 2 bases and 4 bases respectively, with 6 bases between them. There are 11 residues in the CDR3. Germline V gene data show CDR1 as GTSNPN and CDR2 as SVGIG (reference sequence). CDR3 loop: CAWSLKYEQYF. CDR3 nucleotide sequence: TGTGCCTGGAGTCTTAAATACGAGCAGTACTTC.

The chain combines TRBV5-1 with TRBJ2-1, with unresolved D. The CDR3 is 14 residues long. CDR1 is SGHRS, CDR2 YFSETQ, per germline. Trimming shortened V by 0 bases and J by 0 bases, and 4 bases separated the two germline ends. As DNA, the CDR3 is TGCGCCAGCAGCTTGGGCGACTCCTACAATGAGCAGTTCTTC. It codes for CASSLGDSYNEQFF.

CDR3: CASSDGRGLNYGYTF. CDR3 nucleotides: TGTGCCAGCAGTGACGGCAGGGGGCTTAACTATGGCTACACCTTC. The chain employs TRBV6-4 and TRBJ1-2, with 8 bases that match TRBD1. Germline lookup yields CDR1 MRHNA and CDR2 SNTAGT. The V gene end was trimmed by 2 bases and the J gene end by 1 base; junction bases not matched to a gene: 3. The CDR3 sequence is 15 residues long.

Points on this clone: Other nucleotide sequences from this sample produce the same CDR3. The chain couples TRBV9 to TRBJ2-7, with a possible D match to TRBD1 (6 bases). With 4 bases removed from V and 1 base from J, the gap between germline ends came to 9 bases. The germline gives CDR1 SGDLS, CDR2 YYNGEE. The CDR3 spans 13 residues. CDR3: CASSQTGSYEQYF. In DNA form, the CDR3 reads TGTGCCAGCAGCCAGACAGGATCCTACGAGCAGTACTTC.

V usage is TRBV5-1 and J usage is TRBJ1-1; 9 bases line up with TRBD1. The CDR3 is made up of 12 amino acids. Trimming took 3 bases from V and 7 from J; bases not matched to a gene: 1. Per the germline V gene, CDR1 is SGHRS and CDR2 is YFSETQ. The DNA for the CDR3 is TGCGCCAGCAGCTGGGGACAGGGTGAAGCTTTCTTT. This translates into CASSWGQGEAFF.

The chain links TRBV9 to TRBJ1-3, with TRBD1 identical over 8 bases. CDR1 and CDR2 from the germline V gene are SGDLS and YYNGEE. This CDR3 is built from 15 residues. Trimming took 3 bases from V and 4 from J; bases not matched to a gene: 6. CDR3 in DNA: TGTGCCAGCAGCGCCACTCAGGGGGCCGGAAACACCATATATTTT. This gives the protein CASSATQGAGNTIYF.

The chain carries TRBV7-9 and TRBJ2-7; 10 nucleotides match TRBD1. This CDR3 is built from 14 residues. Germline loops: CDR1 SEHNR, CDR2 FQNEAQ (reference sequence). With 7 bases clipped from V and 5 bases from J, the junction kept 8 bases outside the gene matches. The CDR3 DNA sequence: TGTGCCAGCACCCACCTCGGGACAGGGGACGAGCAGTACTTC. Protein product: CASTHLGTGDEQYF.

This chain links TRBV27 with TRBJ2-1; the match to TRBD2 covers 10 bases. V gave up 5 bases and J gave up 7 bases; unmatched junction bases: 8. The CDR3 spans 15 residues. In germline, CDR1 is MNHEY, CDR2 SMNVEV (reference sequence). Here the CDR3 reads CASSRGGLASNEQFF. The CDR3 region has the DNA TGTGCCAGCAGTCGGGGGGGACTAGCGTCGAATGAGCAGTTCTTC.

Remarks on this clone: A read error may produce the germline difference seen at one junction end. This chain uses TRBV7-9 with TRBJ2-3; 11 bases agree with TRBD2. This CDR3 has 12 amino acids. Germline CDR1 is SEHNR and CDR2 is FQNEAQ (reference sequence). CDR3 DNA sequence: TGTGCCAGCAGCTCTCTTCCAACTAGCGGGAGTTTT. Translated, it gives CASSSLPTSGSF.

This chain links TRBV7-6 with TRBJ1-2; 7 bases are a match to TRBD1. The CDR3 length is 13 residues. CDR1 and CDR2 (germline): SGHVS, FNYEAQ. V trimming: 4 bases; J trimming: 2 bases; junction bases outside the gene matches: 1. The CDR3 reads CASSSGQNYGYTF. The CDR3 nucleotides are TGTGCCAGCAGCTCGGGACAGAACTATGGCTACACCTTC.

CDR3 sequence: CASSRVSGYTF. Here the CDR3 DNA reads TGTGCCAGCTCGAGGGTTAGTGGCTACACCTTC. The chain employs TRBV28 and TRBJ1-2; D unclear. CDR1 MDHEN and CDR2 SYDVKM come from the germline V gene. This CDR3 comprises 11 residues. The V end lost 8 bases, the J end lost 7 bases, and 11 bases lay between the germline ends.

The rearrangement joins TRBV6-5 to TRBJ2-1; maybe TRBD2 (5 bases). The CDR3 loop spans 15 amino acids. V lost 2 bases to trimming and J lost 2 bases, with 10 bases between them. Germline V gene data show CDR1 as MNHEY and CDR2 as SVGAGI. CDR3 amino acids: CASSYHEGAYNEQFF. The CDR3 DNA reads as TGTGCCAGCAGTTACCACGAGGGAGCCTACAATGAGCAGTTCTTC.

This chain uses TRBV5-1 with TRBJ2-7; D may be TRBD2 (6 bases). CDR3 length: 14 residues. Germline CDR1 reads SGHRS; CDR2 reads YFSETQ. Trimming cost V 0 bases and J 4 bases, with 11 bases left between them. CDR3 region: CASSLEYGGYEQYF. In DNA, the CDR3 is TGCGCCAGCAGCTTGGAATACGGGGGATACGAGCAGTACTTC.

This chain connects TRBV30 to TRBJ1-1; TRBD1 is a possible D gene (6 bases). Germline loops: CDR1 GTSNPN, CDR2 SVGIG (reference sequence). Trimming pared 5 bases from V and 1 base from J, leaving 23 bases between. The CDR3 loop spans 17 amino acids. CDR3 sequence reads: CAWGLFFRGPSNTEAFF. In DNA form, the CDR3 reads TGTGCCTGGGGGCTCTTCTTCAGGGGCCCTTCGAACACTGAAGCTTTCTTT.